This T cell receptor (beta chain) emerged from a study of Ad26.COV2.S vaccination and SARS-CoV-2 variants. About the research overall: The study gave Ad26.COV2.S intramuscularly, once or twice 56 days apart.

The V segment lost 7 bases and the J segment 6 bases; nucleotides outside the gene matches: 9. The germline CDR1 and CDR2 sequences are SNHLY and FYNNEI. This CDR3 is built from 14 residues. Study-wide results and caveats: After vaccination, substantial breadth of spike-specific CD8+ and CD4+ responses was reported. While placebo recipients had lower spike-specific TCR breadth, vaccine recipients had more.

Details on this clone: Its antigen is currently unknown.

The assay was immunoSEQ multiplex PCR, and TCRdb's table has in-frame clones only and misses some. The repertoire holds some 340,000 clones, with around 81% as singletons. Noted treatment: some 20 received Ad26.COV2.S at low or high dose, single or two shots; roughly five received placebo; per-sample allocation not given. Each sample was drawn 63 days after the first injection (of vaccine or placebo). Spike of the Wuhan-strain SARS-CoV-2 was expressed by an Ad26 vector, which formed the vaccine. The chain combines TRBV2 with TRBJ2-1; 7 nucleotides match TRBD2. The sequenced sample was peripheral blood, obtained in a trial of Ad26.COV2.S vaccine versus placebo. This clonotype was sampled from a person between 18 and 59 years old who received the Ad26.COV2.S COVID-19 vaccine or a placebo. CDR3 in DNA: TGTGCCAGCATTGGGGAGGGTGGGCGCAATGAGCAGTTCTTC. This gives the protein CASIGEGGRNEQFF.